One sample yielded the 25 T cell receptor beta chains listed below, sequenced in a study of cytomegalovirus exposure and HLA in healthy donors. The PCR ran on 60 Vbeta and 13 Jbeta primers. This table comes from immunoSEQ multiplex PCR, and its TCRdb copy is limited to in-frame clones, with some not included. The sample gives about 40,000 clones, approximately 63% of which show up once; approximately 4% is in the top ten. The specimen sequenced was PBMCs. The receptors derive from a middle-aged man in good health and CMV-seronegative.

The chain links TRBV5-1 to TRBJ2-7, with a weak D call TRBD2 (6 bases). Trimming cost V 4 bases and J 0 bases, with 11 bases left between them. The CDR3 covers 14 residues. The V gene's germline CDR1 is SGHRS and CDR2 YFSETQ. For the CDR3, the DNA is TGCGCCAGCAGCCCCGCGGGGAACTCCTACGAGCAGTACTTC. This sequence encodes CASSPAGNSYEQYF.

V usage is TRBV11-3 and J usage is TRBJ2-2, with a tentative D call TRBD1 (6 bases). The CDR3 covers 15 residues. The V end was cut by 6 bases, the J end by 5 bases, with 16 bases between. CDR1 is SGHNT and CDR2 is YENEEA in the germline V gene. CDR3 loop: CASSHRAGETGELFF. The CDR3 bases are TGTGCCAGCAGTCATCGAGCAGGGGAAACCGGGGAGCTGTTTTTT.

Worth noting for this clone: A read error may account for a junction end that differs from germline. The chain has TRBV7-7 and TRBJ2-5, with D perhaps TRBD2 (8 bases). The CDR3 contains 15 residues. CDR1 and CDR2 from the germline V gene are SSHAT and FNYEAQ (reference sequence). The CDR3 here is CASSAGGQTQETQYF. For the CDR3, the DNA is TGTGCTAGCAGCGCGGGGGGACAGACCCAAGAGACCCAGTACTTC. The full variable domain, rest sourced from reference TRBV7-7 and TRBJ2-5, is GAGVSQSPRYKVTKRGQDVTLRCDPISSHATLYWYQQALGQGPEFLTYFNYEAQPDKSGLPSDRFSAERPEGSISTLTIQRTEQRDSAMYRCASSAGGQTQETQYFGPGTRLLVL.

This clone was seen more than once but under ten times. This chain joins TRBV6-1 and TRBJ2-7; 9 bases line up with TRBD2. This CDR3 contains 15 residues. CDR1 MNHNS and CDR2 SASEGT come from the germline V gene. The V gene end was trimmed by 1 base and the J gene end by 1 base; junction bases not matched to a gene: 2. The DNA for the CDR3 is TGTGCCAGCAGTGAAGAAAGCGGGGGGTCCTACGAGCAGTACTTC. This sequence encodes CASSEESGGSYEQYF.

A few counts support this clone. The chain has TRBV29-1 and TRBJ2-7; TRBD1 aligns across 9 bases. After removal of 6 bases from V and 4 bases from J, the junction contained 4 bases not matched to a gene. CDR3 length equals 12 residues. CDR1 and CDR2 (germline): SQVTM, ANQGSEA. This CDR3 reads CSVGQGGYEQYF. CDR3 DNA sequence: TGCAGCGTGGGACAGGGAGGTTACGAGCAGTACTTC.

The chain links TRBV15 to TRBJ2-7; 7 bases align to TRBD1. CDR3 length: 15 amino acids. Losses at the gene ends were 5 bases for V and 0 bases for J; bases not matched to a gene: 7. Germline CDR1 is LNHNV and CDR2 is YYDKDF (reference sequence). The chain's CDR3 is CATSVGQEPSYEQYF. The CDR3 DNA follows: TGTGCCACCAGCGTCGGACAGGAGCCCTCCTACGAGCAGTACTTC.

The CDR3 region has the DNA TGTGCCAGCAGCTTGGGTCCTACCTACGAGCAGTACTTC. Protein: CASSLGPTYEQYF. This sequence joins TRBV5-6 and TRBJ2-7; no reliable D call. V was pared by 0 bases and J by 2 bases, with 6 bases between. CDR3 length: 13 amino acids. Germline V gene lookup returns CDR1 SGHDT and CDR2 YYEEEE.

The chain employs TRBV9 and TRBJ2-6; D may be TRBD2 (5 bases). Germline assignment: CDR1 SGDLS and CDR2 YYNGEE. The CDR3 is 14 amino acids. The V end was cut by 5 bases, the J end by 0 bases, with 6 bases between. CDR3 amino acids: CASSGSSGANVLTF. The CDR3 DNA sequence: TGTGCCAGCAGTGGGAGCTCTGGGGCCAACGTCCTGACTTTC.

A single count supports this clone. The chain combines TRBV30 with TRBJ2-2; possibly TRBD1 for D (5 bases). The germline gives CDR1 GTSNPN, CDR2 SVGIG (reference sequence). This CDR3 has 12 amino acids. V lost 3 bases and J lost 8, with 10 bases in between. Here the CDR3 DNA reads TGTGCCTGGAGCCCAAGACAGGGGGAGCTGTTTTTT. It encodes CAWSPRQGELFF.

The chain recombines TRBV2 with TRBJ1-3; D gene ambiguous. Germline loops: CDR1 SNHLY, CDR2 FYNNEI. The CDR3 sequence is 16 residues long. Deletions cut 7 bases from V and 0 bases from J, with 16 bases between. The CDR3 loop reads CASTGGRPTSGNTIYF. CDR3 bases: TGTGCCAGCACAGGAGGACGGCCGACCTCTGGAAACACCATATATTTT.

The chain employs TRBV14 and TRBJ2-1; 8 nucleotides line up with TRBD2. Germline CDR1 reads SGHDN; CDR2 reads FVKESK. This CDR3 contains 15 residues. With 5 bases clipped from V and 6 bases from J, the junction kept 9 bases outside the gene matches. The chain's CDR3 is CASSTPAGVSNEQFF. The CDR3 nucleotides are TGTGCCAGCAGCACCCCAGCGGGGGTTTCCAATGAGCAGTTCTTC. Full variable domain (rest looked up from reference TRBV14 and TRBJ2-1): EAGVTQFPSHSVIEKGQTVTLRCDPISGHDNLYWYRRVMGKEIKFLLHFVKESKQDESGMPNNRFLAERTGGTYSTLKVQPAELEDSGVYFCASSTPAGVSNEQFFGPGTRLTVL.

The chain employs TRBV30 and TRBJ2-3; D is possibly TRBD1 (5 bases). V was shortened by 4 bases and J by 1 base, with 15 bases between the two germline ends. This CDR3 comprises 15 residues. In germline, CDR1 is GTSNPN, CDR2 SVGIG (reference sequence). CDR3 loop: CAWIGQGRGTDTQYF. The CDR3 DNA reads TGTGCCTGGATAGGTCAGGGTCGGGGCACAGATACGCAGTATTTT.

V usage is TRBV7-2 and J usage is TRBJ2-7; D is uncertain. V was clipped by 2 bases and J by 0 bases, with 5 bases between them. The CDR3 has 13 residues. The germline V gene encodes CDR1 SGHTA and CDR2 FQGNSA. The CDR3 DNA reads TGTGCCAGCAGCTTACAGGACTCCTACGAGCAGTACTTC. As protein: CASSLQDSYEQYF.

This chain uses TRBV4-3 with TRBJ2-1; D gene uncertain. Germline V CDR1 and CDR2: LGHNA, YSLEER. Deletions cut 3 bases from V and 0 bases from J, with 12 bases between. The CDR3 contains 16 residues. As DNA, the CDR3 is TGCGCCAGCAGCCATTCGCAACTGAACTCCTACAATGAGCAGTTCTTC. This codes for CASSHSQLNSYNEQFF.

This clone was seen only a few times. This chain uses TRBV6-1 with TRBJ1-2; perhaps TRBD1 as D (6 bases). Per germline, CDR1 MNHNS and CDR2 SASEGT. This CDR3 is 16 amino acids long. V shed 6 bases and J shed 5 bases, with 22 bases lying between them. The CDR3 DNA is TGTGCCAGCAGCGAATGGGACACTCGAGGACCTTATGGCTACACCTTC. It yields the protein CASSEWDTRGPYGYTF.

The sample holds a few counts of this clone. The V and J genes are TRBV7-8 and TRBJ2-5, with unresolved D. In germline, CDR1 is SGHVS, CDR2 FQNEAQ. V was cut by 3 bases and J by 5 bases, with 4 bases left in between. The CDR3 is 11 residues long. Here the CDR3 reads CASSFRETQYF. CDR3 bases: TGTGCCAGCAGCTTCCGGGAGACCCAGTACTTC.

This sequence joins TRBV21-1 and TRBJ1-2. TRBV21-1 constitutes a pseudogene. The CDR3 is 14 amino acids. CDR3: CASRRPGGAYGYTF. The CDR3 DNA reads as TGTGCCAGCAGGAGGCCTGGGGGGGCCTATGGCTACACCTTC.

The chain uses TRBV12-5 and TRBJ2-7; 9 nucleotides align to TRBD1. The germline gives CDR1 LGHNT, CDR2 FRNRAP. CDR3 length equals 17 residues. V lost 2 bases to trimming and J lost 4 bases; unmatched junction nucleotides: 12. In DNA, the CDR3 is TGTGCTAGTGGTTTGTCCTCAACCGGGACAGGGTCTTACGAGCAGTACTTC. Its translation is CASGLSSTGTGSYEQYF.

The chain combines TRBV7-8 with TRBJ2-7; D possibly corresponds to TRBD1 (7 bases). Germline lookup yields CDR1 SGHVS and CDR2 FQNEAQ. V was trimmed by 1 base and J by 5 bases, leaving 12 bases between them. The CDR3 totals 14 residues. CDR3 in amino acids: CASSLGGRGDEQYF. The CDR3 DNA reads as TGTGCCAGCAGCTTAGGAGGCAGGGGGGACGAGCAGTACTTC.

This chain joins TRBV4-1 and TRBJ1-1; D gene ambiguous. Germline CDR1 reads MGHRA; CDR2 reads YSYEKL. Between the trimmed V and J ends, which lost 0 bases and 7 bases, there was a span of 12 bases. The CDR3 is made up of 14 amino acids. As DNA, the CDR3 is TGCGCCAGCAGCCAAGATAGTTCCGGGGTTGAAGCTTTCTTT. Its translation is CASSQDSSGVEAFF.

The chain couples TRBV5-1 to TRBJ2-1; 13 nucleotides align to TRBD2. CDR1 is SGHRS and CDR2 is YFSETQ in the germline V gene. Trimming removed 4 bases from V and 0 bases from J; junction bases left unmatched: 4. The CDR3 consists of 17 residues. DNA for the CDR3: TGCGCCAGCAGCCTGGGACTAGCGGGGCCCTCCTACAATGAGCAGTTCTTC. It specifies CASSLGLAGPSYNEQFF. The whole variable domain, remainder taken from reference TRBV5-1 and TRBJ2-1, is KAGVTQTPRYLIKTRGQQVTLSCSPISGHRSVSWYQQTPGQGLQFLFEYFSETQRNKGNFPGRFSGRQFSNSRSEMNVSTLELGDSALYLCASSLGLAGPSYNEQFFGPGTRLTVL.

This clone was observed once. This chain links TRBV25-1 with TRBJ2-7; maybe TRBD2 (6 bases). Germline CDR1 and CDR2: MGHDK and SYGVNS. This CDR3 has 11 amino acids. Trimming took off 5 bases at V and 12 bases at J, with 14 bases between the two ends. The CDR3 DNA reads TGTGCCAGCAGTCCGGGACTGGTTATGTACTTC. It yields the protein CASSPGLVMYF.

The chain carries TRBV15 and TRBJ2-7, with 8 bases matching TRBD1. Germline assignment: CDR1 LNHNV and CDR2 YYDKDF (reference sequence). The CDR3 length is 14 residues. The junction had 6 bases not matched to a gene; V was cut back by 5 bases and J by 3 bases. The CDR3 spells CATSPTGDFYEQYF. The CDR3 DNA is TGTGCCACCAGCCCGACAGGGGATTTCTACGAGCAGTACTTC. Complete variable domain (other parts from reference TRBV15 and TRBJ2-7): DAMVIQNPRYQVTQFGKPVTLSCSQTLNHNVMYWYQQKSSQAPKLLFHYYDKDFNNEADTPDNFQSRRPNTSFCFLDIRSPGLGDTAMYLCATSPTGDFYEQYFGPGTRLTVT.

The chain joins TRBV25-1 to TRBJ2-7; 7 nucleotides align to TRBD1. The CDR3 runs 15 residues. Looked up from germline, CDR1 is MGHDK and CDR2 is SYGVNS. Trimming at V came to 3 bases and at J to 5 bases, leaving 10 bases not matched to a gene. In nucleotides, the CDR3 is TGTGCCAGCAGTGACCCGACAGGGTCTGGGCACGAGCAGTACTTC. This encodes CASSDPTGSGHEQYF.

The CDR3 sequence is CASSYSNRGSYEQYF. The DNA for the CDR3 is TGTGCCAGCAGTTACTCGAACAGGGGGTCCTACGAGCAGTACTTC. The chain uses TRBV6-5 and TRBJ2-7; 8 bases line up with TRBD1. The germline CDR1 and CDR2 sequences are MNHEY and SVGAGI. The CDR3 totals 15 residues. The V and J ends lost 0 bases and 1 base, in that order; junction bases with no gene match: 2.